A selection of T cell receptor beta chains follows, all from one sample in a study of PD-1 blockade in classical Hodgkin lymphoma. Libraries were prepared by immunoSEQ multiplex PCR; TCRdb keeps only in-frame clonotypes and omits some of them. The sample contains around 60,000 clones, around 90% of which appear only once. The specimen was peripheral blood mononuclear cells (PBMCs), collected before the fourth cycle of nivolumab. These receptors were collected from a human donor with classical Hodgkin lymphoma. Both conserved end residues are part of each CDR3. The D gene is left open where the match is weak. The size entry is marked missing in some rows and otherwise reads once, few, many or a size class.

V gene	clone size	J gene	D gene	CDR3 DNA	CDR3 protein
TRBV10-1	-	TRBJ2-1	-	TGCGCCAGCAGTGAGTCCGGACAGTGGAATGAGCAGTTCTTC	CASSESGQWNEQFF
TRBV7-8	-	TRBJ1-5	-	TGTGCCAGCAGTCAAGGGGGGGGGCGACAGTCCAATCAGCCCCAGCATTTT	CASSQGGGRQSNQPQHF
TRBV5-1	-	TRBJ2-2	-	TGCGCCAGCAGGCCGGGACGCTCGAACACCGGGGAGCTGTTTTTT	CASRPGRSNTGELFF
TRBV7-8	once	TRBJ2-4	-	TGTGCCAGCAGCGTCGACGGCGGAAACATTCAGTACTTC	CASSVDGGNIQYF
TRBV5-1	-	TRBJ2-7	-	TGCGCCAGCAGCCCGACCGACGGCTCCTACGAGCAGTACTTC	CASSPTDGSYEQYF
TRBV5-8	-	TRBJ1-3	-	TGTGCCAGCAGGACTACCCCGCGGGGGTCCGGAAACACCATATATTTT	CASRTTPRGSGNTIYF
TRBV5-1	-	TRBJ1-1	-	TGCGCCAGCAGCTTCAGCGAGGGTTTGACTGAAGCTTTCTTT	CASSFSEGLTEAFF
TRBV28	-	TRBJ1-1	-	TGTGCCAGCAGTCAATTCCCGGGTGGCGCTTTCTTT	CASSQFPGGAFF
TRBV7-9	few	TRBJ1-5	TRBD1	TGTGCCAGCAGCTTAAGCGGGACAGGGTCTGGGCCCCAGCATTTT	CASSLSGTGSGPQHF
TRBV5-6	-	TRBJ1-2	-	TGTGCCAGCAGCTTTGATAACTTGTTGCACACCTTC	CASSFDNLLHTF
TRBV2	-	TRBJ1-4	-	TGTGCCAGCTGTCAGGTAGAGACTAATGAAAAACTGTTTTTT	CASCQVETNEKLFF
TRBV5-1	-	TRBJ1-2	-	TGCGCCAGCAGCTTGGACGGTGCTTATGGCTACACCTTC	CASSLDGAYGYTF
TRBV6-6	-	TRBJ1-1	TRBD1	TGTGCCAGCACCAGCACACCGGGACAGGGGAACACTGAAGCTTTCTTT	CASTSTPGQGNTEAFF
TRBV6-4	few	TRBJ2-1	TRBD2	TGTGCCAGCAGTGACCCAACCCTCCTTGGACTAGCGGGGGGGCCTCGATGGGAAAATGAGCAGTTCTTC	CASSDPTLLGLAGGPRWENEQFF
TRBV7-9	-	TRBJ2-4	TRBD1	TGTGCCAGCAGCCCACAGGGGGCGCGAGCCAAAAACATTCAGTACTTC	CASSPQGARAKNIQYF
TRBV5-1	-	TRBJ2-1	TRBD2	TGCGCCAGCAGCTCAAAACCGGGACTAGCAGTGTATGAGCAGTTCTTC	CASSSKPGLAVYEQFF
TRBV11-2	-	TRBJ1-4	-	TGTGCCAGCAGCTTATTGGCGGGGGAAAAACTGTTTTTT	CASSLLAGEKLFF
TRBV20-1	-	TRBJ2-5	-	TGCAGTGCTACTAGAGAGACCCAGTACTTC	CSATRETQYF
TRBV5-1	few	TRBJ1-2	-	TGCGCCAGCAGCTTGGCTGGGGTTGGGGGCTACACCTTC	CASSLAGVGGYTF
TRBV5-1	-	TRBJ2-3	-	TGCGCCAGCAGCTACTACGCAGATACGCAGTATTTT	CASSYYADTQYF
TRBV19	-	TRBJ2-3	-	TGTGCCAGTAGTATTCAAGTAGGGTTACGGGTTAAAGATACGCAGTATTTT	CASSIQVGLRVKDTQYF
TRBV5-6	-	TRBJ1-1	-	TGTGCCAGCAGCTTTATCGGAGGGCGGAGCACTGAAGCTTTCTTT	CASSFIGGRSTEAFF
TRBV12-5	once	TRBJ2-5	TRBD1	TGTGCTAGTGGTATGGAGACAGGGGGCCGGGGGACCCAGTACTTC	CASGMETGGRGTQYF
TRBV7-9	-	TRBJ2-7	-	TGTGCCAGCAGCTTAGCGGAGCAACGAAAGTACTTC	CASSLAEQRKYF
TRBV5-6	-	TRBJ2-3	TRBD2	TGTGCCAGCAGCTTTCTAGCGGGGGGTGGTGGGACAGATACGCAGTATTTT	CASSFLAGGGGTDTQYF
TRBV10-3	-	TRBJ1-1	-	TGTGCCATCAGTGGGGAATCGAACACTGAAGCTTTCTTT	CAISGESNTEAFF
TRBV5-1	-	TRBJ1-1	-	TGCGCCAGCAGTTATGGGAACACTGAAGCTTTCTTT	CASSYGNTEAFF
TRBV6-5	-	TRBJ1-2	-	TGTGCCAGCAGTTACTCTACGATGGATTCCTATGGCTACACCTTC	CASSYSTMDSYGYTF
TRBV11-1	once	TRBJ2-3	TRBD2	TGTGCCAGCAGTCCTGGGACTAGCGGGGGGGAAATCACAGATACGCAGTATTTT	CASSPGTSGGEITDTQYF
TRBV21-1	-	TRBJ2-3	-	TGTGCCAGCAGCAAAGCCGGATATACGCAGTATTTT	CASSKAGYTQYF
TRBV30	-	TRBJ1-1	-	TGTGCCTGGAGTGAAAGCGGTAGGAGGATGAACACTGAAGCTTTCTTT	CAWSESGRRMNTEAFF
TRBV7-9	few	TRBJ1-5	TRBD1	TGTGCCAGCAGCAGGGACAGGGGTCAGCCCCAGCATTTT	CASSRDRGQPQHF
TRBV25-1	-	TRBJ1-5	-	TGTGCCAGCAGTGAATACGTCGAACGAGAACCTCAGCCCCAGCATTTT	CASSEYVEREPQPQHF
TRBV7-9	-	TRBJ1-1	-	TGTGCCAGCAGCTCCCTCGCCGGGCGGGAGACTGAAGCTTTCTTT	CASSSLAGRETEAFF
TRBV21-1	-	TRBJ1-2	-	TGTGCCAGCAGCACTCCTGACAGGGGGCTTAACTATGGCTACACCTTC	CASSTPDRGLNYGYTF
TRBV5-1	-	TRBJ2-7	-	TGCGCCAGCAGCTTGCAGGGGACGGGAGAGCAGTACTTC	CASSLQGTGEQYF
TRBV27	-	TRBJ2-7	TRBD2	TGTGCCAGTCGGGGGGGTTACTACGTCTACTCAGAGCAGTACTTC	CASRGGYYVYSEQYF
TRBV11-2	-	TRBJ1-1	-	TGTGCCAGCAGCTTAGTAAGGAGAAACACTGAAGCTTTCTTT	CASSLVRRNTEAFF
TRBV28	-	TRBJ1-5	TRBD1	TGTGCCAGCTTGACAGGGCATCAGCCCCAGCATTTT	CASLTGHQPQHF
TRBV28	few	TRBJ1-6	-	TGTGCCAGCGAACCCGGCTATTCACCCCTCCACTTT	CASEPGYSPLHF
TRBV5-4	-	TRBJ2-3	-	TGTGCCAGCAGCTTGGGTACGAAGGGGACGGGTACGCAGTATTTT	CASSLGTKGTGTQYF
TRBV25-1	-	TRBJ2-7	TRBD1	TGTGCCAGCAGTGGAGAGGACAGGGTAGGCTACGAGCAGTACTTC	CASSGEDRVGYEQYF
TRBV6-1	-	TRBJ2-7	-	TGTGCCAGCAGTGCCCTCCGGGAGCAGTACTTC	CASSALREQYF
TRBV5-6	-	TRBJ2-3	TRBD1	TGTGCCAGCAGCTCGGGACAGGGAACAGATACGCAGTATTTT	CASSSGQGTDTQYF
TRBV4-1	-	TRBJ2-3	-	TGCGCCAGCAGCCAAAGTCGGGATTCCCCTTTGCGGCCCCACGGTACGCAGTATTTT	CASSQSRDSPLRPHGTQYF
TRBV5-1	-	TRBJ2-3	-	TGCGCCAGCAGCCAGCGTTTACTGGATACGCAGTATTTT	CASSQRLLDTQYF